The rows below give T cell receptor beta chains drawn from one sample of a study of blood T cell repertoires in COVID-19. Measured with immunoSEQ multiplex PCR; TCRdb has only the in-frame clones, and not every one. Altogether approximately 74,000 clones are present, about four fifths being singletons, with the ten largest covering roughly 50%. The specimen sequenced was peripheral blood. The receptors were gathered from a human donor in a cohort sampled during active COVID-19. Both conserved end residues are part of each CDR3. Fields, in order: clone size, J gene, D gene, V gene, CDR3 protein, CDR3 DNA. D genes are given only for firm matches. Clone size is stated in some rows and not others, as once, few, many or a class when expanded.

>-|TRBJ2-3|-|TRBV24-1
CATSEGGTGTDTQYF
TGTGCCACCAGTGAAGGGGGGACAGGCACAGATACGCAGTATTTT
>-|TRBJ2-7|TRBD2|TRBV27
CASSSGGAREQYF
TGTGCCAGCAGTTCGGGGGGTGCAAGGGAGCAGTACTTC
>-|TRBJ2-3|TRBD1|TRBV19
CASSSGTGFTDTQYF
TGTGCCAGTAGTTCCGGGACAGGGTTCACAGATACGCAGTATTTT
>-|TRBJ2-3|TRBD1|TRBV27
CASSSNRGSTQYF
TGTGCCAGCAGTTCTAACAGGGGGTCTACGCAGTATTTT
>medium-sized|TRBJ2-5|TRBD2|TRBV27
CASSPGGLAGTETQYF
TGTGCCAGCAGTCCGGGGGGACTAGCGGGTACGGAGACCCAGTACTTC
>-|TRBJ1-5|-|TRBV7-9
CALRGVSNQPQHF
TGTGCCCTACGCGGGGTGAGCAATCAGCCCCAGCATTTT
>-|TRBJ2-5|TRBD2|TRBV6-6
CASSYSGGIETQYF
TGTGCCAGCAGTTACTCCGGGGGGATAGAGACCCAGTACTTC
>-|TRBJ1-6|-|TRBV27
CASSLQGSYNSPLHF
TGTGCCAGCAGTTTACAGGGCTCCTATAATTCACCCCTCCACTTT
>few|TRBJ2-1|TRBD2|TRBV2
CASRLAGAEQFF
TGTGCCAGCAGACTAGCGGGAGCTGAGCAGTTCTTC
>-|TRBJ2-7|TRBD2|TRBV28
CASRLAGVKEQYF
TGTGCCAGCAGACTAGCGGGAGTAAAAGAGCAGTACTTC
>-|TRBJ2-6|-|TRBV19
CASSIEAAGRHAGGANVLTF
TGTGCCAGTAGTATAGAGGCGGCAGGGCGGCATGCCGGGGGGGCCAACGTCCTGACTTTC
>-|TRBJ2-7|-|TRBV6-5
CASRLRAGLDEQYF
TGTGCCAGCAGACTTAGGGCAGGGCTCGACGAGCAGTACTTC
>many|TRBJ2-2|-|TRBV7-2
CASGQTHTGELFF
TGTGCCAGCGGGCAGACCCACACCGGGGAGCTGTTTTTT
>-|TRBJ1-3|-|TRBV28
CASSLYGSSGNTIYF
TGTGCCAGCAGTTTATACGGGTCCTCTGGAAACACCATATATTTT
>-|TRBJ2-7|TRBD2|TRBV19
CASTGLAGSSYEQYF
TGTGCCAGTACCGGACTAGCGGGGAGCTCCTACGAGCAGTACTTC
>few|TRBJ1-4|-|TRBV28
CASSLGRGRRLFF
TGTGCCAGCAGTCTAGGACGGGGAAGACGGCTGTTTTTT
>-|TRBJ1-3|-|TRBV18
CASLPEVSSGNTIYF
TGTGCCAGCCTGCCCGAGGTCAGCTCTGGAAACACCATATATTTT
>-|TRBJ2-2|TRBD2|TRBV29-1
CSAAEVAGGTGELFF
TGCAGCGCCGCCGAGGTAGCGGGAGGCACCGGGGAGCTGTTTTTT
>-|TRBJ2-7|-|TRBV5-1
CASSLDGFFSSYEQYF
TGCGCCAGCAGCTTGGATGGTTTTTTTAGCTCCTACGAGCAGTACTTC
>-|TRBJ1-1|-|TRBV5-1
CASSLGEGNTEAFF
TGCGCCAGCAGCTTGGGGGAGGGGAACACTGAAGCTTTCTTT
>-|TRBJ2-4|TRBD1|TRBV18
CASSPDRGWDIQYF
TGTGCCAGCTCACCCGACAGGGGATGGGACATTCAGTACTTC
>-|TRBJ2-2|TRBD1|TRBV6-5
CASSSRTGPTGELFF
TGTGCCAGCAGTTCCCGGACAGGGCCCACCGGGGAGCTGTTTTTT
>-|TRBJ2-6|-|TRBV21-1
CASSKDGGLSGANVLTF
TGTGCCAGCAGCAAAGATGGAGGGCTCTCTGGGGCCAACGTCCTGACTTTC
>-|TRBJ2-1|-|TRBV27
CASSLPKVGSRHEQFF
TGTGCCAGCAGTTTACCCAAGGTCGGGAGTAGGCATGAGCAGTTCTTC
>-|TRBJ1-1|-|TRBV2
CASNLELRNTEAFF
TGTGCCAGCAATTTAGAGTTGCGGAACACTGAAGCTTTCTTT
>-|TRBJ2-7|TRBD2|TRBV4-2
CASSSGLAGVHEQYF
TGTGCCAGCAGCTCGGGACTAGCGGGAGTGCACGAGCAGTACTTC
>-|TRBJ1-3|TRBD1|TRBV6-2/TRBV6-3
CASSRQGAGGNTIYF
TGTGCCAGCAGCAGACAGGGGGCAGGCGGAAACACCATATATTTT
>-|TRBJ2-3|TRBD2|TRBV5-1
CASNAGGRPSTDTQYF
TGCGCCAGCAACGCGGGGGGCCGGCCCAGCACAGATACGCAGTATTTT
>few|TRBJ2-2|TRBD1|TRBV10-1
CASSEILTGVRAGELFF
TGCGCCAGCAGTGAGATACTGACAGGGGTACGCGCCGGGGAGCTGTTTTTT
>-|TRBJ2-1|TRBD1|TRBV19
CASGAPGQLTYNEQFF
TGTGCCAGTGGGGCCCCGGGACAGCTTACTTACAATGAGCAGTTCTTC
>-|TRBJ2-2|TRBD1|TRBV7-6
CASSLQGANTGELFF
TGTGCCAGCAGCCTTCAGGGGGCGAACACCGGGGAGCTGTTTTTT